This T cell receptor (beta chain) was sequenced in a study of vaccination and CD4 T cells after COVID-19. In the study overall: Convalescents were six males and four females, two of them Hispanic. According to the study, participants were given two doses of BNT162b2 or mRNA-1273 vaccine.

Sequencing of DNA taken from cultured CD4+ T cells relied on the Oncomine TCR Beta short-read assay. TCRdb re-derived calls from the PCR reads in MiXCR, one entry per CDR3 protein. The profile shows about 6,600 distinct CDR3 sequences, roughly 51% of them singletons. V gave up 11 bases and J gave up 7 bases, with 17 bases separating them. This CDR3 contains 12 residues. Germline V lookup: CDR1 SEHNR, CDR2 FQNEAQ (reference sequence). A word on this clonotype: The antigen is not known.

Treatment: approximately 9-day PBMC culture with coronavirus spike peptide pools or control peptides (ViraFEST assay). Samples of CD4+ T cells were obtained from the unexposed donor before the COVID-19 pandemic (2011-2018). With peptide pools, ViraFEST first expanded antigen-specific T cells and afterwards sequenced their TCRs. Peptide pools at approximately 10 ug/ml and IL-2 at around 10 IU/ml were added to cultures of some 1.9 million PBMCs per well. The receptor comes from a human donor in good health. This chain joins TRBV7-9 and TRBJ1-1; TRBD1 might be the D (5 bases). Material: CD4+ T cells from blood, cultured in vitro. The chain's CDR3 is CAVTRGRSEAFF. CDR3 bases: TGTGCCGTGACGCGGGGCAGGAGTGAAGCTTTCTTT.